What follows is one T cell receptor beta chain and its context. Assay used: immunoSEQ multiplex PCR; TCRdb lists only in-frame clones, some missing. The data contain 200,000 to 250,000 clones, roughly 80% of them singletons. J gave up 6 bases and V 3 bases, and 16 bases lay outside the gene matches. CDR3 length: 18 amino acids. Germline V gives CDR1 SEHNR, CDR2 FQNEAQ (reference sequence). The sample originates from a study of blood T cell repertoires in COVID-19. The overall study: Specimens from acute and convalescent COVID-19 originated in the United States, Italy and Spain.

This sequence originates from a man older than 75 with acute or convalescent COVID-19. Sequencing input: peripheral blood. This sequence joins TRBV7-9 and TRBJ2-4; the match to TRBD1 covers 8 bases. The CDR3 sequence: CASSLGRGSRGLLNIQYF. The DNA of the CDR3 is TGTGCCAGCAGCTTGGGCCGAGGAAGCAGGGGGCTTTTAAACATTCAGTACTTC.